This TCR beta chain came from a study of blood T cell repertoires in COVID-19. Study information: Samples of COVID-19 (acute and convalescent) were obtained from the United States, Italy and Spain.

Measured with immunoSEQ multiplex PCR; TCRdb has only the in-frame clones, and not every one. This sample has about 220,000 clones, with about nine tenths found just once. Per germline, CDR1 WSHSY and CDR2 SAAADI. The CDR3 totals 14 residues. V lost 4 bases and J lost 5; bases outside the gene matches: 4. The chain has TRBV10-2 and TRBJ1-4; 7 bases are a match to TRBD1. The sample taken for sequencing was PBMCs or T cells enriched from blood (not recorded which). The clonotype comes from a woman aged 25 to 39 with acute COVID-19. This chain's CDR3 is CASSGRGPNEKLFF. The CDR3 DNA sequence: TGCGCCAGCAGTGGTAGGGGGCCAAATGAAAAACTGTTTTTT.